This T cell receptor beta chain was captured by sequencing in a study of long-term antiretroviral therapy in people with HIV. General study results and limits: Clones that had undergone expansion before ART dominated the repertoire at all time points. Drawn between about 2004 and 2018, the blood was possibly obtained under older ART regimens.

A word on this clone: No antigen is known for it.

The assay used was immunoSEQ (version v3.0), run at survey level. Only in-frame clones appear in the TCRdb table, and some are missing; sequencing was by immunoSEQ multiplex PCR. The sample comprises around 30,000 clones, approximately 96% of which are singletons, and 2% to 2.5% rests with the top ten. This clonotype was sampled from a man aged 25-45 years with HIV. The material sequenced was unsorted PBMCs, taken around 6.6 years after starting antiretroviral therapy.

DNA of the CDR3: TGTGCCAGCAGCTCCCAGGGACATTATGGCTACACCTTC. It is translated as CASSSQGHYGYTF. The V and J genes are TRBV5-6 and TRBJ1-2, with D maybe TRBD1 (6 bases). Trimming took off 3 bases at V and 5 bases at J, with 11 bases between the two ends. This CDR3 is built from 13 residues. From germline, CDR1 is SGHDT and CDR2 YYEEEE.